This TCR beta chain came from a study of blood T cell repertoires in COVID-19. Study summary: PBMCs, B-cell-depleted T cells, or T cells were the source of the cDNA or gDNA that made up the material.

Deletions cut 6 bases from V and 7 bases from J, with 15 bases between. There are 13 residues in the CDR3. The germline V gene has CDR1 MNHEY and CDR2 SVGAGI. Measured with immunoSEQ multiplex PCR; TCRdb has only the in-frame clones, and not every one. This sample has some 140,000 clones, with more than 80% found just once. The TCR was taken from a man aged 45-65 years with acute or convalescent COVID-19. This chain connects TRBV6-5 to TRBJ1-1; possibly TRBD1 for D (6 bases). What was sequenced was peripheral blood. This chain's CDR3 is CASSRRTVDEAFF. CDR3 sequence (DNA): TGTGCCAGCAGCCGCAGGACAGTAGATGAAGCTTTCTTT.